This T cell receptor beta chain was profiled in a study of shared clonotypes between healthy human individuals. Deep-level assay runs were performed. Libraries were prepared by immunoSEQ multiplex PCR; TCRdb keeps only in-frame clonotypes and omits some of them. Of around 1,100,000 clones in the sample, 77% were seen once. Both subsets, CD45RA+ naive and CD45RA-negative memory, were split from the CD4+ cells. The CDR3 runs to 14 residues. Trimming took 4 bases from V and 3 from J, leaving 13 bases between them. Germline-derived CDR1 and CDR2 are SGDLS and YYNGEE. Sequenced input: memory CD4+ T cells from PBMCs. Subset denoted: CD45RA-negative fraction. The clonotype originates from a man between 18 and 29 years old in good health. Some clones in this sample may be carry-over from other donors' samples. The chain combines TRBV9 with TRBJ1-1; D gene ambiguous. The CDR3 coding sequence is TGTGCCAGCAGCCCAAGGGTCAGTCACACTGAAGCTTTCTTT. Amino acids: CASSPRVSHTEAFF.